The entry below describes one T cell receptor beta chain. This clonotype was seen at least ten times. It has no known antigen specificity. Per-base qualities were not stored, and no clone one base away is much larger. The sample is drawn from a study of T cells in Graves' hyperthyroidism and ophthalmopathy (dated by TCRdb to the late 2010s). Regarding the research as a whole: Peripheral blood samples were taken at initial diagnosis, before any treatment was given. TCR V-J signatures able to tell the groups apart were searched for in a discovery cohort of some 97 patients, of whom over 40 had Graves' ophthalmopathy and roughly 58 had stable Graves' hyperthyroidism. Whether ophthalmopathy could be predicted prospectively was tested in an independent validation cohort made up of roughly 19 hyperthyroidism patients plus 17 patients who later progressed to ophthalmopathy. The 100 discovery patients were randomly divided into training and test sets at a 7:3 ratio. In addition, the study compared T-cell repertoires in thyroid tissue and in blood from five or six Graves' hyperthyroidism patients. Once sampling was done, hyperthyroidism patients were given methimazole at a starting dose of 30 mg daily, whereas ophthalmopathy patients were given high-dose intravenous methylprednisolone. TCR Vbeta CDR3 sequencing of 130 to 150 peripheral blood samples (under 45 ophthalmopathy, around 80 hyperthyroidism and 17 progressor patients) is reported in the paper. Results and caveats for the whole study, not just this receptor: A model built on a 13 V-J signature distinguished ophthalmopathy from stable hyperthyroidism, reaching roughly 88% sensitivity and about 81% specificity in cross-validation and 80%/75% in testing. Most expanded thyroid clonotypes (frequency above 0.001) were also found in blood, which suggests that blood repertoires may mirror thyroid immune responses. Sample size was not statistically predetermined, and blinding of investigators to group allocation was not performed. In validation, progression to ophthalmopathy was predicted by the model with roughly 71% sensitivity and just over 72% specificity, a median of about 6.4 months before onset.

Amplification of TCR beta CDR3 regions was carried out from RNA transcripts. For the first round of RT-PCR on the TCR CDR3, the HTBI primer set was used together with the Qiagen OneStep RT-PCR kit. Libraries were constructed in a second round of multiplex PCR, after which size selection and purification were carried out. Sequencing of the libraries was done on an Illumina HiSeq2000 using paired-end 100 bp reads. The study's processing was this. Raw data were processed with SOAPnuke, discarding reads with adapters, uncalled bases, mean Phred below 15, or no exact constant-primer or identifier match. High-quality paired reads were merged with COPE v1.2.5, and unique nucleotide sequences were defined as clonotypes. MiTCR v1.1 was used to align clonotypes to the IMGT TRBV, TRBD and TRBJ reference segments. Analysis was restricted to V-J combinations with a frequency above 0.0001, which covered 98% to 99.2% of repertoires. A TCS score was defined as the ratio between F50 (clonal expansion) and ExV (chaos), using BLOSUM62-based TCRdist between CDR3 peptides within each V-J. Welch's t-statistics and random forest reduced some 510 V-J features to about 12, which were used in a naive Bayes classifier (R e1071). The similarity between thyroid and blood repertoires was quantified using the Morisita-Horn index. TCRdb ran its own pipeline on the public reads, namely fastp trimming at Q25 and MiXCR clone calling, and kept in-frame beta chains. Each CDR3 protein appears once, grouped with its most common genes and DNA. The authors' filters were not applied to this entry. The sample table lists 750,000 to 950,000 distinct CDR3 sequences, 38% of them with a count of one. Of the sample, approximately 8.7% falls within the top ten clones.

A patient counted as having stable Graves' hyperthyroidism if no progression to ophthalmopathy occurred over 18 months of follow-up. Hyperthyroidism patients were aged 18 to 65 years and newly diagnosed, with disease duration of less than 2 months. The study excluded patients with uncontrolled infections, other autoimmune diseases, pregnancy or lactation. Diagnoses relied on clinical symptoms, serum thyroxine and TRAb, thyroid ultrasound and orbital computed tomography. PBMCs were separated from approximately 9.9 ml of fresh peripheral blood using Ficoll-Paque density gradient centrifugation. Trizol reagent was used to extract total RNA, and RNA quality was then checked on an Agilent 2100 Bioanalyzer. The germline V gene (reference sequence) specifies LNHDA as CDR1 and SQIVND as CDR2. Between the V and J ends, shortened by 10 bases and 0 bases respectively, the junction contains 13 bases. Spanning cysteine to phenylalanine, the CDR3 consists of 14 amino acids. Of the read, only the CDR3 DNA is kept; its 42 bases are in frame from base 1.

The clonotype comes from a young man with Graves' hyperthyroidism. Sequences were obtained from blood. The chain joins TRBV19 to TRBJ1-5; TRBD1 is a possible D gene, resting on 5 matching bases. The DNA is TGTGCCACAGACACCAGGGATAGCAATCAGCCCCAGCATTTT. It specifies CATDTRDSNQPQHF. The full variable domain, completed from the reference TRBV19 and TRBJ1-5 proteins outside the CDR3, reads DGGITQSPKYLFRKEGQNVTLSCEQNLNHDAMYWYRQDPGQGLRLIYYSQIVNDFQKGDIAEGYSVSREKKESFPLTVTSAQKNPTAFYLCATDTRDSNQPQHFGDGTRLSIL.